This T cell receptor (beta chain) derives from a study of glioma-infiltrating T cells after dendritic cell vaccination. In the study overall: Patients received three intradermal dendritic cell vaccine injections at biweekly intervals.

V was pared by 2 bases and J by 7 bases, with 12 bases between. Germline V lookup: CDR1 SGHTA, CDR2 FQGNSA. The CDR3 length is 15 residues. About this clone: Other DNA sequences within the sample encode an identical CDR3.

The sample's time point: after dendritic cell vaccination, including at tumor progression/relapse. Patients had residual fresh-frozen tumor tissue and more than two years of survival data. Up to 2 ug genomic DNA was used for TCRB CDR3 amplification. Amplification used 60 V beta primers and 13 J beta primers. Clones were read by immunoSEQ multiplex PCR, and TCRdb kept only the in-frame ones, dropping some. The sample includes about 65,000 clones, more than 75% of them seen just once. The receptor was derived from a human donor with glioblastoma. The material was blood, obtained after dendritic cell vaccination. This chain links TRBV7-2 with TRBJ1-6, with D possibly matching TRBD1 (6 bases). The CDR3 DNA is TGTGCCAGCAGCTTATCCGCAGGGGTCAATTCACCCCTCCACTTT. It translates to CASSLSAGVNSPLHF. Full variable domain (outside the CDR3, taken from reference TRBV7-2 and TRBJ1-6): GAGVSQSPSNKVTEKGKDVELRCDPISGHTALYWYRQSLGQGLEFLIYFQGNSAPDKSGLPSDRFSAERTGGSVSTLTIQRTQQEDSAVYLCASSLSAGVNSPLHFGNGTRLTVT.